This T cell receptor (beta chain) was captured in a study of T cells in Graves' hyperthyroidism and ophthalmopathy. Amplified regions were TCR beta CDR3 sequences from RNA transcripts. First-round RT-PCR with HTBI primers amplified the TCR CDR3 region. Each CDR3 protein is one row after TCRdb ran MiXCR on the multiplex PCR reads. The table includes about 570,000 distinct CDR3 sequences, 46% detected once. This CDR3 is 16 amino acids long. V dropped 5 bases and J dropped 4; count of bases not matched to a gene: 8. Germline V gene data show CDR1 as SNHLY and CDR2 as FYNNEI. The genes are TRBV2 and TRBJ1-4; 9 bases fit TRBD1. The TCR was taken from an adult woman with Graves' disease, either hyperthyroidism or ophthalmopathy (not recorded which). The sample consisted of peripheral blood or thyroid tissue (not recorded which). Here the CDR3 reads CASSLGPGQGNEKLFF. The DNA of the CDR3 is TGTGCCAGCAGTTTAGGACCGGGACAGGGTAATGAAAAACTGTTTTTT.